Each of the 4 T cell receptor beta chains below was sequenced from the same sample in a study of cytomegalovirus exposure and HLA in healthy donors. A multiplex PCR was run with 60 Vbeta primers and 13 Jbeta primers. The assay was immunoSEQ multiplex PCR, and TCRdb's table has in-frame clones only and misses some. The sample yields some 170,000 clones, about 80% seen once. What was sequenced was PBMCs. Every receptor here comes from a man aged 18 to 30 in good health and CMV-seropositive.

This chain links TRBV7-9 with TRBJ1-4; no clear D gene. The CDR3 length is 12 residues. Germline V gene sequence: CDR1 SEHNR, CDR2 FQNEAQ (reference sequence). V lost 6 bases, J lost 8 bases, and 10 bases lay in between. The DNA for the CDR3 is TGTGCCAGCAGTCCTATGGAGGAAAAACTGTTTTTT. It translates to CASSPMEEKLFF.

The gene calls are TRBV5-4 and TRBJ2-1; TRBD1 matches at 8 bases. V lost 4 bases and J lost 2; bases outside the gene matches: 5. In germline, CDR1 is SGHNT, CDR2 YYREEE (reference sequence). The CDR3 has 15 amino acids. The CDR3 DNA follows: TGTGCCAGCAGCATGGACAGGGCTCCCTACAATGAGCAGTTCTTC. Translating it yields CASSMDRAPYNEQFF.

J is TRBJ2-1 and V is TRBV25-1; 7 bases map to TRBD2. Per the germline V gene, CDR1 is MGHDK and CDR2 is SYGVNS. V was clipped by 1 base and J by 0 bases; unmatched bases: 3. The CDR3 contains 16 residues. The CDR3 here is CASSEWEGSSYNEQFF. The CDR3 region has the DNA TGTGCCAGCAGTGAATGGGAGGGAAGCTCCTACAATGAGCAGTTCTTC.

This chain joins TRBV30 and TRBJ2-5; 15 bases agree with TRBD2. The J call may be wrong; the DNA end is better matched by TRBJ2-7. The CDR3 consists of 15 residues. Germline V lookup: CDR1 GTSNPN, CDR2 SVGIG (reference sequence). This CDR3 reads CAWSAGLAGGFEQYF. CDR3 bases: TGTGCCTGGAGTGCGGGACTAGCGGGGGGCTTCGAGCAGTACTTC.